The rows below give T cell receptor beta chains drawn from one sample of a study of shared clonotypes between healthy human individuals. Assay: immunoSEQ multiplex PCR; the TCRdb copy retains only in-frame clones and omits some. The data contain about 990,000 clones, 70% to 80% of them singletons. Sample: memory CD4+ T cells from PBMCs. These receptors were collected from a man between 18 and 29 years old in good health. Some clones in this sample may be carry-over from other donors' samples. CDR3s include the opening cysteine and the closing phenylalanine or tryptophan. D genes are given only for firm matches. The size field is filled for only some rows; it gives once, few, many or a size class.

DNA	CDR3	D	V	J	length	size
TGTGCCAGCAGCAGACAGGTTAGCAAAGAGACCCAGTACTTC	CASSRQVSKETQYF	NA	TRBV9	TRBJ2-5	14	NA
TGTGCCAGCAGCTCGAGTACGACAGGCAGCTCCTACAATGAGCAGTTCTTC	CASSSSTTGSSYNEQFF	NA	TRBV5-4	TRBJ2-1	17	NA
TGTGCCAGCTCACCCTCTACCGGTAGCGGGAGCCACAATGAGCAGTTCTTC	CASSPSTGSGSHNEQFF	TRBD2	TRBV18	TRBJ2-1	17	NA
TGTGCCAGCAGCCCGGAGGCTACCCTTCAAGAGACCCAGTACTTC	CASSPEATLQETQYF	NA	TRBV11-3	TRBJ2-5	15	NA
TGTGCCACCAGCAGAGGGGTGGGGGTTTTCTACGAGCAGTACTTC	CATSRGVGVFYEQYF	NA	TRBV15	TRBJ2-7	15	NA
TGTGCCAGCAGTGAAGGGCTGGGTAACTATGGCTACACCTTC	CASSEGLGNYGYTF	NA	TRBV6-1	TRBJ1-2	14	NA
TGTGCCAGCTCACCACCCGGACTGGGCTATGGCTACACCTTC	CASSPPGLGYGYTF	NA	TRBV18	TRBJ1-2	14	many
TGTGCCAGCAGCCCCCGGCAGGGAGGGTGGGGGGAGACCCAGTACTTC	CASSPRQGGWGETQYF	TRBD2	TRBV28	TRBJ2-5	16	few
TGTGCCTGTAGTCGGGGGAATGCTGAAAAACTGTTTTTT	CACSRGNAEKLFF	NA	TRBV30	TRBJ1-4	13	many
TGTGCCAGCAGCTCCCAACCGGGACAAGTGGAGACCCAGTACTTC	CASSSQPGQVETQYF	NA	TRBV7-3	TRBJ2-5	15	few
TGTGCCAGCAGCTTAGTGGTTCCTCCTAGGCCCACAGATACGCAGTATTTT	CASSLVVPPRPTDTQYF	NA	TRBV11-3	TRBJ2-3	17	NA
TGCGCCAGCAGCCAAGAGCTAGGAATTGCAGGACAAGAGACCCAGTACTTC	CASSQELGIAGQETQYF	NA	TRBV4-3	TRBJ2-5	17	once
TGTGCCAGCAGCCCCCCACGGACAGGTACAGGCTACACCTTC	CASSPPRTGTGYTF	TRBD1	TRBV7-3	TRBJ1-2	14	NA
TGCGCCAGCAGTCACGACAGACTCACAACCTATGGCTACACCTTC	CASSHDRLTTYGYTF	NA	TRBV5-1	TRBJ1-2	15	NA
TGTGCCAGCAGCAAAACGGACAGGACCTATGGCTACACCTTC	CASSKTDRTYGYTF	TRBD1	TRBV6-1	TRBJ1-2	14	NA
TGTGCCAGCAGGCTGTCCTACGAGCAGTACTTC	CASRLSYEQYF	NA	TRBV6-5	TRBJ2-7	11	NA
TGTGCCAGCAGTTTAACAGGGGCCCGATACGAGCAGTACTTC	CASSLTGARYEQYF	TRBD1	TRBV28	TRBJ2-7	14	NA
TGTGCCAGCACACTAGCGGTGAACACCGGGGAGCTGTTTTTT	CASTLAVNTGELFF	TRBD2	TRBV2	TRBJ2-2	14	NA
TGCGCCAGCAGCTTGTCCGGACTAGCGGTCTACGAGCAGTACTTC	CASSLSGLAVYEQYF	TRBD2	TRBV5-1	TRBJ2-7	15	NA
TGTGCCAGCAGGGACTCTGGGGCCAACGTCCTGACTTTC	CASRDSGANVLTF	NA	TRBV28	TRBJ2-6	13	NA
TGTGCCAGCAGGGGTAACGGGAAAAGCTCCTACGAGCAGTACTTC	CASRGNGKSSYEQYF	NA	TRBV27	TRBJ2-7	15	NA
TGTGCCAGCAGCTTCGGGACAGGGACCACAGATACGCAGTATTTT	CASSFGTGTTDTQYF	TRBD1	TRBV11-2	TRBJ2-3	15	few
TGTGCCAGCAGCTCAACTTTCGGACTTTCCTCTGGAAACACCATATATTTT	CASSSTFGLSSGNTIYF	NA	TRBV7-8	TRBJ1-3	17	NA
TGCAGTGCTAGTTCATATGAGCAGTTCTTC	CSASSYEQFF	NA	TRBV20-1	TRBJ2-1	10	NA
TGTGCCTGGAGGAAGCCGGGGGGTAATGAAAAACTGTTTTTT	CAWRKPGGNEKLFF	NA	TRBV30	TRBJ1-4	14	few
TGTGCCAGCAGCTCTAGTTTCAGGGAGACCGGGACAGTTTATGGGGAGCTGTTTTTT	CASSSSFRETGTVYGELFF	TRBD1	TRBV13	TRBJ2-2	19	NA
TGTGCCAGCAGTAACCGGGGTTTTTCCTACGAGCAGTACTTC	CASSNRGFSYEQYF	NA	TRBV6-5	TRBJ2-7	14	NA
TGTGCCAGCAGCCAAGATTTCCTAGCGGGGGGGTTCTTC	CASSQDFLAGGFF	TRBD2	TRBV4-2	TRBJ2-1	13	NA
TGTGCCAGCAGCTTAGTAACAGGGGGCACAGATACGCAGTATTTT	CASSLVTGGTDTQYF	TRBD1	TRBV11-2	TRBJ2-3	15	once
TGTGCCAGCAGCGCAGCCCGAGGGGGGTGGCAGTTCTTC	CASSAARGGWQFF	NA	TRBV14	TRBJ2-1	13	NA
TGCAGCGGGGGGGAATACAGGGCTGACTATGGCTACACCTTC	CSGGEYRADYGYTF	NA	TRBV29-1	TRBJ1-2	14	NA
TGTGCCAGCACCCTAGGGGGGGTCTCCTACGAGCAGTACTTC	CASTLGGVSYEQYF	NA	TRBV2	TRBJ2-7	14	NA
TGTGCCAGCAGCTCGTACCAGGGGGCACAAGAGACCCAGTACTTC	CASSSYQGAQETQYF	TRBD1	TRBV7-2	TRBJ2-5	15	few
TGCAGCGTTGGCGAGGAGACCCAGTACTTC	CSVGEETQYF	NA	TRBV29-1	TRBJ2-5	10	NA
TGTGCCAGCAGTTCCCACACTCGACAGGGGGGTAATGAAAAACTGTTTTTT	CASSSHTRQGGNEKLFF	TRBD1	TRBV28	TRBJ1-4	17	few
TGTGCCAGCAGTTCCAGCGGGAGGAGGACCTACGAGCAGTACTTC	CASSSSGRRTYEQYF	TRBD2	TRBV6-5	TRBJ2-7	15	once